The rows below give T cell receptor beta chains drawn from one sample of a study of blood T cell repertoires in COVID-19. Repertoires were generated with immunoSEQ multiplex PCR, while TCRdb's copy carries only in-frame clones and drops some. The sample consists of 300,000 to 350,000 clones, 80% to 90% of them appearing once. Sequencing was done on a sample of PBMCs or T cells enriched from blood (not recorded which). The receptor set was obtained from a man aged 25-45 years who had recovered from COVID-19. CDR3s include the opening cysteine and the closing phenylalanine or tryptophan. D genes are given only for firm matches. Rows may omit the clone size; those that give it use once, few, many or a size class.

abundance,d_gene,v_gene,j_gene,CDR3nt,CDR3aa
few,NA,TRBV6-2/TRBV6-3,TRBJ1-2,TGTGCCAGCAGCCGCGACAGCGGGGGGGGCTACACCTTC,CASSRDSGGGYTF
NA,NA,TRBV15,TRBJ2-1,TGTGCCACCAGCAGAGATCGGAGCGGGCTCTACAATGAGCAGTTCTTC,CATSRDRSGLYNEQFF
once,NA,TRBV5-6,TRBJ1-2,TGTGCCAGCAGCTTGAGGAGGGGTGGCGGCTACACCTTC,CASSLRRGGGYTF
NA,TRBD2,TRBV11-2,TRBJ2-5,TGTGCCAGCAGCTTCGGGCTAGCGGGGTTACAGACCCAGTACTTC,CASSFGLAGLQTQYF
NA,NA,TRBV12-5,TRBJ1-6,TGTGCTAGTGGCCGAGCCTCTAATTCACCCCTCCACTTT,CASGRASNSPLHF
NA,TRBD1,TRBV2,TRBJ1-2,TGTGCCAGCACCGAACTCGGACAGGGCTATGGCTACACCTTC,CASTELGQGYGYTF
NA,NA,TRBV5-1,TRBJ1-2,TGCGCCAGCAGCCCCCGGGTCGCTTCTAACTATGGCTACACCTTC,CASSPRVASNYGYTF
NA,TRBD2,TRBV11-3,TRBJ2-1,TGTGCCAGCAGCAACCGGGGGGCCTACAATGAGCAGTTCTTC,CASSNRGAYNEQFF
NA,TRBD1,TRBV19,TRBJ2-1,TGTGCCAGTAGTGGCAGGGGGTATGAGCAGTTCTTC,CASSGRGYEQFF
NA,TRBD1,TRBV11-2,TRBJ1-1,TGTGCCAGCAGCCCTACAGGGGGAGGGACTGAAGCTTTCTTT,CASSPTGGGTEAFF
NA,NA,TRBV5-4,TRBJ1-1,TGTGCCAGCAGCTTGGAGGTCACCTCAGGTGGAGCTTTCTTT,CASSLEVTSGGAFF
NA,TRBD1,TRBV28,TRBJ1-4,TGTGCCAGCATCCAACACGGACAGGGCTTTAATGAAAAACTGTTTTTT,CASIQHGQGFNEKLFF
NA,TRBD1,TRBV5-1,TRBJ1-1,TGCGCCAGCAGCTATTCCCCAGGGGGCGGCACTGAAGCTTTCTTT,CASSYSPGGGTEAFF
once,TRBD1,TRBV5-1,TRBJ2-5,TGCGCCAGCAGCTTGGCCGGGACAGTGGGCCTCCAAGAGACCCAGTACTTC,CASSLAGTVGLQETQYF
NA,TRBD1,TRBV10-3,TRBJ1-6,TGTGCCACGAAGGACAGGGTTGGTAATTCACCCCTCCACTTT,CATKDRVGNSPLHF
NA,NA,TRBV2,TRBJ2-5,TGTGCCAGCAGTGATTTGACTAAAGAGACCCAGTACTTC,CASSDLTKETQYF
NA,NA,TRBV11-2,TRBJ1-6,TGTGCCAGCAGCTTAACAGGGAACACCTATAATTCACCCCTCCACTTT,CASSLTGNTYNSPLHF
once,TRBD1,TRBV18,TRBJ1-1,TGTGCCAGCTCACCGCCAAACAGGGGTTTGGGCACTGAAGCTTTCTTT,CASSPPNRGLGTEAFF
NA,TRBD1,TRBV19,TRBJ1-6,TGTGCCAGTATGGGACAGAGCTCCTATAATTCACCCCTCCACTTT,CASMGQSSYNSPLHF
NA,NA,TRBV6-6,TRBJ1-5,TGTGCCACCACATTAGCGTCAAGGGAGGGCAATCAGCCCCAGCATTTT,CATTLASREGNQPQHF
NA,NA,TRBV5-1,TRBJ1-2,TGCGCCAGCAGCTTACAGGGCGTTCGGGGTGGCTACACCTTC,CASSLQGVRGGYTF
once,NA,TRBV29-1,TRBJ1-2,TGCAGCGCAGGGACAATTGGATATGGCTACACCTTC,CSAGTIGYGYTF
NA,NA,TRBV7-3,TRBJ2-3,TGTGCCAGCAGCCGCCAGACAATTTCTAGCAGGGATACGCAGTATTTT,CASSRQTISSRDTQYF
NA,NA,TRBV19,TRBJ2-1,TGTGCCAGTAGTATAGCCCCGTTGCGACTCTCCTACAATGAGCAGTTCTTC,CASSIAPLRLSYNEQFF
NA,TRBD1,TRBV5-1,TRBJ2-7,TGCGCCAGCAGCTTGGCAAGGGACAGGGGTAACTACGAGCAGTACTTC,CASSLARDRGNYEQYF
NA,NA,TRBV6-2/TRBV6-3,TRBJ1-5,TGTGCCAGCAGTGTGACAATGAGCAATCAGCCCCAGCATTTT,CASSVTMSNQPQHF
NA,NA,TRBV11-2,TRBJ1-6,TGTGCCAGCAGCTCCGAGGGCCGGCCAGGTTCACCCCTCCACTTT,CASSSEGRPGSPLHF
NA,NA,TRBV12-3/TRBV12-4,TRBJ1-6,TGTGCCAGCAGAGAACGGGAGAATTCACCCCTCCACTTT,CASRERENSPLHF
NA,NA,TRBV7-8,TRBJ1-1,TGTGCCAGCAGCAAAGCCCCACAGGGACTAAACACTGAAGCTTTCTTT,CASSKAPQGLNTEAFF
NA,TRBD2,TRBV28,TRBJ2-1,TGTGCCAGCAGTTCCTGGGGGAAACTAGCGGGGGGGCCCCATGAGCAGTTCTTC,CASSSWGKLAGGPHEQFF
NA,TRBD2,TRBV27,TRBJ2-3,TGTGCCAGCAGTTCCCGTGGTAGCGGGGAAAGCGATACGCAGTATTTT,CASSSRGSGESDTQYF
NA,NA,TRBV30,TRBJ1-1,TGTGCCTGGAGTGTATCATTGGGGGCCACTGAAGCTTTCTTT,CAWSVSLGATEAFF
NA,TRBD1,TRBV5-5,TRBJ1-2,TGTGCCAGCAGCCCCCGACAGGGGGTGGGGTATGGCTACACCTTC,CASSPRQGVGYGYTF
NA,NA,TRBV21-1,TRBJ1-1,TGTGCCAGCAGCAACCGAGGTTGGCGAAAGAACACTGAAGCTTTCTTT,CASSNRGWRKNTEAFF
NA,NA,TRBV25-1,TRBJ2-7,TGTGCCAGCAGTGCATCCGAGCAGTACTTC,CASSASEQYF
few,NA,TRBV4-2,TRBJ2-3,TGTGCCAGCAGCCAAGATCGGAGCGGCACAGATACGCAGTATTTT,CASSQDRSGTDTQYF
few,TRBD2,TRBV2,TRBJ2-3,TGTGCCAGCAGCTCCGGACTAGCGGGGGGCACAGATACGCAGTATTTT,CASSSGLAGGTDTQYF
NA,NA,TRBV2,TRBJ2-3,TGTGCCAGCATCCCGGGAGGCACAGATACGCAGTATTTT,CASIPGGTDTQYF
NA,NA,TRBV19,TRBJ1-1,TGTGCCAGTAGTCTAGGCCGAGACAGACCGAACACTGAAGCTTTCTTT,CASSLGRDRPNTEAFF
NA,NA,TRBV6-5,TRBJ1-6,TGTGCCAGCAGTCAAACAGTGACGCATTCACCCCTCCACTTT,CASSQTVTHSPLHF
NA,TRBD1,TRBV27,TRBJ1-2,TGTGCCAGCAGTCAGGACAGGTGGAATGGCTACACCTTC,CASSQDRWNGYTF